This T cell receptor (beta chain) was identified during a study of control samples from healthy donors and cancer patients. This table comes from immunoSEQ multiplex PCR, and its TCRdb copy is limited to in-frame clones, with some not included. Of 190,000 or so clones in the sample, 85% to 95% are singletons; the top ten hold roughly 1.5%. A few counts support this clone. Germline V gene lookup returns CDR1 SGDLS and CDR2 YYNGEE. This CDR3 is 16 amino acids long. The V segment lost 4 bases and the J segment 5 bases; nucleotides outside the gene matches: 8. The receptor comes from a man between 18 and 29 years old in good health. This chain links TRBV9 with TRBJ1-6; 8 bases line up with TRBD1. The specimen was blood. The CDR3 nucleotides are TGTGCCAGCAGCCAACAGGGGGGGTGGGATAATTCACCCCTCCACTTT. Protein: CASSQQGGWDNSPLHF.